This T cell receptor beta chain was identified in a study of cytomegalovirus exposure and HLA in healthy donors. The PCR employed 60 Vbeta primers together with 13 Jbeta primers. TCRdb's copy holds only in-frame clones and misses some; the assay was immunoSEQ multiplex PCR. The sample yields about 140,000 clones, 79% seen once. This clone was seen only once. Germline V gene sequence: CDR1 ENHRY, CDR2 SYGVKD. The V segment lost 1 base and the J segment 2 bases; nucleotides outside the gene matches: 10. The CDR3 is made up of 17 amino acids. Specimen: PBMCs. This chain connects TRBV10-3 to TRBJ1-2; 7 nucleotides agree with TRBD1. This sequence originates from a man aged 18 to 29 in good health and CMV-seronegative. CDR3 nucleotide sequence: TGTGCCATCAGTGAGTATAACCGGGACAGAGAAAACTATGGCTACACCTTC. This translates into CAISEYNRDRENYGYTF.